The 26 T cell receptor beta chains given below trace back to one sample, sequenced in a study of cytomegalovirus exposure and HLA in healthy donors. The study ran its PCR with 60 Vbeta and 13 Jbeta primers. Libraries were prepared by immunoSEQ multiplex PCR; TCRdb keeps only in-frame clonotypes and omits some of them. The data hold about 140,000 clones, with 76% observed a single time. The sample taken for sequencing was PBMCs. All receptors derive from a young man in good health and CMV-seronegative.

This chain uses TRBV5-6 with TRBJ2-1; 7 bases are a match to TRBD1. Losses at the gene ends were 4 bases for V and 7 bases for J; bases not matched to a gene: 11. Looked up from germline, CDR1 is SGHDT and CDR2 is YYEEEE. This CDR3 has 15 residues. CDR3 DNA sequence: TGTGCCAGCAGCCCGGGTGGGCAGGGGGAGAATGAGCAGTTCTTC. It yields the protein CASSPGGQGENEQFF.

The chain links TRBV6-1 to TRBJ2-7, with 8 positions matching TRBD2. Germline V gives CDR1 MNHNS, CDR2 SASEGT. J was trimmed by 2 bases and V by 4 bases; bases with no gene match: 10. The CDR3 contains 16 residues. CDR3 amino acids: CASSAPRGGRTYEQYF. The CDR3 coding sequence is TGTGCCAGCAGTGCCCCTCGGGGCGGGAGGACCTACGAGCAGTACTTC.

This clone occurred once. The chain employs TRBV7-2 and TRBJ2-5, with 9 bases aligning to TRBD2. The assigned J gene may be wrong: the sequence end matches TRBJ2-7 better. The CDR3 is 15 residues long. The germline gives CDR1 SGHTA, CDR2 FQGNSA. CDR3 protein: CASSLGLAATYEQYF. As DNA, the CDR3 is TGTGCCAGCAGCTTAGGACTAGCGGCTACCTACGAGCAGTACTTC.

The rearrangement joins TRBV29-1 to TRBJ2-5; 8 positions agree with TRBD1. This CDR3 has 15 residues. Germline V CDR1 and CDR2: SQVTM, ANQGSEA. V shed 7 bases, J shed 2 bases, and the junction held 12 bases outside the gene matches. CDR3 in DNA: TGCAGCGCCTCCCCCGGGACAGGATATCAAGAGACCCAGTACTTC. Protein product: CSASPGTGYQETQYF.

The rearrangement uses TRBV5-4 and TRBJ2-7; 8 bases are shared with TRBD2. Germline V gene lookup returns CDR1 SGHNT and CDR2 YYREEE (reference sequence). The junction had 6 bases not matched to a gene; V was cut back by 2 bases and J by 2 bases. The CDR3 sequence is 15 residues long. The CDR3 spells CASSLAGAKAYEQYF. CDR3 sequence (DNA): TGTGCCAGCAGCTTAGCGGGGGCGAAAGCCTACGAGCAGTACTTC.

The rearrangement uses TRBV5-6 and TRBJ2-7; D not certain. The ends were cut back, 2 bases at V and 1 base at J, with 4 bases in the middle. The germline V gene encodes CDR1 SGHDT and CDR2 YYEEEE. CDR3 length: 12 residues. CDR3 loop: CASSFQSYEQYF. The CDR3 DNA is TGTGCCAGCAGCTTCCAGTCCTACGAGCAGTACTTC.

This chain connects TRBV2 to TRBJ1-6; the match to TRBD1 covers 11 bases. V dropped 1 base and J dropped 13; count of bases not matched to a gene: 6. CDR3 length: 15 amino acids. Looked up from germline, CDR1 is SNHLY and CDR2 is FYNNEI. In DNA, the CDR3 is TGTGCCAGCAGTGAAGGGACAGGGGGCACGTCCCCCCTCCACTTT. Translated, it gives CASSEGTGGTSPLHF.

This chain uses TRBV15 with TRBJ2-5, with 10 nucleotides matching TRBD1. V was clipped by 1 base and J by 5 bases; unmatched bases: 16. Germline CDR1 and CDR2: LNHNV and YYDKDF (reference sequence). The CDR3 length is 19 residues. In nucleotides, the CDR3 is TGTGCCACCAGCAGAGCCGGGGACAGGGGCGTTTACTCCGTGGAGACCCAGTACTTC. As protein: CATSRAGDRGVYSVETQYF.

The gene calls are TRBV5-1 and TRBJ2-6, with 9 bases aligning to TRBD1. Unmatched junction bases numbered 8, after V lost 3 bases and J lost 1 base. Looked up from germline, CDR1 is SGHRS and CDR2 is YFSETQ. The CDR3 sequence is 18 residues long. CDR3 loop: CASSSGQGLFSGANVLTF. The CDR3 coding sequence is TGCGCCAGCAGCTCTGGACAGGGGTTATTTTCTGGGGCCAACGTCCTGACTTTC.

The chain links TRBV4-1 to TRBJ2-1; 8 nucleotides match TRBD1. This CDR3 is 14 amino acids long. V lost 1 base and J lost 12; bases outside the gene matches: 8. Germline CDR1 and CDR2: MGHRA and YSYEKL. CDR3 protein: CASSQGTGSRGQFF. The CDR3 nucleotides read TGCGCCAGCAGCCAAGGGACAGGGTCCCGTGGGCAGTTCTTC.

This clone was seen a few times. The CDR3 nucleotides read TGTGCCACCAGCAGAGCTGAGTATACTGAAGCTTTCTTT. Translating gives CATSRAEYTEAFF. This chain links TRBV15 with TRBJ1-1; D is unresolved. The germline V and J ends were trimmed by 1 base and 5 bases, with 8 bases remaining between them. The CDR3 spans 13 residues. The germline V gene has CDR1 LNHNV and CDR2 YYDKDF (reference sequence).

The rearrangement uses TRBV6-5 and TRBJ1-2; no definite D call. The CDR3 is 14 amino acids. Looked up from germline, CDR1 is MNHEY and CDR2 is SVGAGI. V was clipped by 5 bases and J by 3 bases, with 13 bases between them. The DNA of the CDR3 is TGTGCCAGCAGTGGCGCGGGTGTCGACTATGGCTACACCTTC. Its translation: CASSGAGVDYGYTF.

The chain carries TRBV5-5 and TRBJ1-1, with 8 bases matching TRBD1. V lost 4 bases and J lost 0; bases outside the gene matches: 8. Germline lookup yields CDR1 SGHKS and CDR2 YYEKEE (reference sequence). The CDR3 totals 16 residues. In DNA form, the CDR3 reads TGTGCCAGCAGCAACCAGGGGGCGGGGATGAACACTGAAGCTTTCTTT. Translating gives CASSNQGAGMNTEAFF.

CDR3 sequence reads: CASSLGPPRLAGTTYEQYF. CDR3 DNA sequence: TGTGCCAGCAGCTTAGGTCCCCCAAGACTAGCGGGTACTACCTACGAGCAGTACTTC. This chain connects TRBV7-6 to TRBJ2-7, with TRBD2 matching over 10 bases. V shed 1 base, J shed 2 bases, and the junction held 14 bases outside the gene matches. The CDR3 consists of 19 residues. Germline lookup yields CDR1 SGHVS and CDR2 FNYEAQ.

This chain joins TRBV6-6 and TRBJ2-5, with TRBD1 identical over 11 bases. The J call is doubtful: the DNA matches TRBJ2-7 better. The germline V gene has CDR1 MNHNY and CDR2 SVGAGI (reference sequence). This CDR3 has 15 amino acids. CDR3 bases: TGTGCCAGCAGTTACACCGGGACAGGGGGCTACGAGCAGTACTTC. It yields the protein CASSYTGTGGYEQYF.

This clone has just one count. J is TRBJ2-1 and V is TRBV5-1; 13 nucleotides match TRBD2. Germline V gene data show CDR1 as SGHRS and CDR2 as YFSETQ. V lost 3 bases, J lost 0 bases, and 15 bases stayed unmatched. The CDR3 loop spans 21 amino acids. The CDR3 sequence is CASSSPGTSGKFSSSYNEQFF. The CDR3 bases are TGCGCCAGCAGCTCGCCCGGGACTAGCGGGAAATTCTCTAGCTCCTACAATGAGCAGTTCTTC.

This clone was counted between two and nine times. The gene calls are TRBV7-9 and TRBJ2-2, with D hard to call. The V and J ends lost 2 bases and 4 bases respectively, with 11 bases between them. The CDR3 has 15 residues. Germline values: CDR1 SEHNR, CDR2 FQNEAQ (reference sequence). Here the CDR3 DNA reads TGTGCCAGCAGCTTACTTAGAGATGGCACCGGGGAGCTGTTTTTT. It encodes CASSLLRDGTGELFF.

The chain combines TRBV11-2 with TRBJ2-5, with 7 bases that match TRBD1. The J call may be in error: the DNA end matches TRBJ2-7 better. The V gene's germline CDR1 is SGHAT and CDR2 FQNNGV. The CDR3 extends over 16 amino acids. CDR3: CASSTNRGSFVYEQYF. The DNA for the CDR3 is TGTGCCAGCAGCACCAACAGGGGTTCTTTCGTCTACGAGCAGTACTTC.

A single count supports this clone. The chain carries TRBV28 and TRBJ2-7; 11 nucleotides agree with TRBD2. The CDR3 sequence is 14 residues long. J gave up 7 bases and V 6 bases, and 8 bases lay outside the gene matches. Looked up from germline, CDR1 is MDHEN and CDR2 is SYDVKM. CDR3 sequence (DNA): TGTGCCAGCAGACTAGCGGGAGAAGTATGGGAGCAGTACTTC. Translated, it gives CASRLAGEVWEQYF. The variable domain in full, with the rest retrieved from reference TRBV28 and TRBJ2-7, is DVKVTQSSRYLVKRTGEKVFLECVQDMDHENMFWYRQDPGLGLRLIYFSYDVKMKEKGDIPEGYSVSREKKERFSLILESASTNQTSMYLCASRLAGEVWEQYFGPGTRLTVT.

The rearrangement uses TRBV7-6 and TRBJ2-7; 7 nucleotides align to TRBD1. Germline V gene data show CDR1 as SGHVS and CDR2 as FNYEAQ. The CDR3 extends over 18 amino acids. The ends lost 4 bases at V and 4 bases at J; junction bases unmatched: 19. The CDR3, as DNA: TGTGCCAGCAGCTCCAAAGACGCACCCGGGACAGAAGGATACGAGCAGTACTTC. Translating it yields CASSSKDAPGTEGYEQYF.

The chain recombines TRBV4-1 with TRBJ1-6; D is unresolved. This CDR3 is 14 amino acids long. Germline V gene data show CDR1 as MGHRA and CDR2 as YSYEKL. Trimming cost V 0 bases and J 8 bases, with 8 bases left between them. The DNA for the CDR3 is TGCGCCAGCAGCCAAGAGGGGAGGTATTCACCCCTCCACTTT. It translates to CASSQEGRYSPLHF.

The chain couples TRBV6-1 to TRBJ1-5, with 12 positions matching TRBD1. Per germline, CDR1 MNHNS and CDR2 SASEGT. This CDR3 contains 17 residues. After removal of 1 base from V and 6 bases from J, the junction contained 7 bases not matched to a gene. CDR3 bases: TGTGCCAGCAGTGAAGGGTTGGGGACAGGGGGCGGTCAGCCCCAGCATTTT. Its translation: CASSEGLGTGGGQPQHF.

The chain carries TRBV27 and TRBJ2-5; 7 bases are a match to TRBD1. Per germline, CDR1 MNHEY and CDR2 SMNVEV (reference sequence). CDR3 length: 14 residues. The trim removed 4 bases at V and 2 bases at J, leaving 4 bases unmatched. CDR3 DNA: TGTGCCAGCAGTTCCGGGACAGTACAAGAGACCCAGTACTTC. Its translation is CASSSGTVQETQYF.

The chain recombines TRBV11-2 with TRBJ2-1; TRBD1 is a possible D gene (6 bases). Deletions cut 7 bases from V and 8 bases from J, with 12 bases between. Germline assignment: CDR1 SGHAT and CDR2 FQNNGV. This CDR3 contains 12 residues. The chain's CDR3 is CASNKQGYEQFF. CDR3 sequence (DNA): TGTGCCAGCAACAAACAGGGATATGAGCAGTTCTTC.

The V and J genes are TRBV10-3 and TRBJ2-7; 7 bases match TRBD1. The CDR3 runs to 16 residues. V was pared by 7 bases and J by 2 bases, with 14 bases of the junction left unmatched. Germline CDR1 reads ENHRY; CDR2 reads SYGVKD. The CDR3 nucleotides are TGTGCCATCACGAGAGGAGAGGGGGCCATGACCTACGAGCAGTACTTC. Translating gives CAITRGEGAMTYEQYF.

This clone was seen a few times. The genes are TRBV28 and TRBJ2-3; 12 bases match TRBD2. V lost 4 bases to trimming and J lost 4 bases; unmatched junction nucleotides: 3. CDR1 and CDR2 (germline): MDHEN, SYDVKM. The CDR3 is made up of 15 amino acids. CDR3 coding DNA: TGTGCCAGCAGTTCTAGCGGGAGGGCCTCAGATACGCAGTATTTT. It codes for CASSSSGRASDTQYF.